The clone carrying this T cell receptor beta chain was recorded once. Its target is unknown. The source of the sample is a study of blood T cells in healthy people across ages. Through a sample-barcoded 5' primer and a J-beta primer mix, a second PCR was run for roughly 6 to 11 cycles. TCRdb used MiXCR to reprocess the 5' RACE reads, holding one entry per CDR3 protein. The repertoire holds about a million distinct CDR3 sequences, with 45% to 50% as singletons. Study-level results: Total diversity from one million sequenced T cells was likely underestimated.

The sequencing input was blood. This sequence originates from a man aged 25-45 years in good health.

The CDR3 loop reads CASSTRPEETQYF. The CDR3 DNA reads TGTGCCAGCAGCACTAGACCCGAAGAGACCCAGTACTTC. The V and J genes are TRBV7-2 and TRBJ2-7, with a tentative D call TRBD2 (5 bases). The J call is doubtful: the DNA matches TRBJ2-5 better. The CDR3 is 13 amino acids. The germline V gene encodes CDR1 SGHTA and CDR2 FQGNSA.